The 26 T cell receptor beta chains listed next were all sequenced from one sample in a study of response to subunit inactivated influenza vaccine. TCRdb itself ran the RT-PCR reads through MiXCR, one entry per CDR3 protein. There are over 450,000 distinct CDR3 sequences in the sample; approximately 12% occur only once, and about 12% lies in the top ten. This specimen was PBMCs from blood, taken roughly 6 weeks after vaccination. These receptors were collected from a man between 50 and 59 years old who received an inactivated influenza vaccine.

This rearrangement joins TRBV27 to TRBJ1-2, with 8 nucleotides matching TRBD1. CDR3 length equals 14 residues. Germline V gene lookup returns CDR1 MNHEY and CDR2 SMNVEV (reference sequence). The trim removed 5 bases at V and 4 bases at J, leaving 6 bases unmatched. In nucleotides, the CDR3 is TGTGCCAGCAGTCCGATAGACAGGGGCTATGGCTACACCTTC. It yields the protein CASSPIDRGYGYTF.

This clonotype has a count of ten or more. This chain uses TRBV6-2 or TRBV6-3 with TRBJ2-7; D is unclear. CDR1 MNHEY and CDR2 SVGEGT come from the germline V gene. The CDR3 has 13 residues. The ends were cut back, 5 bases at V and 3 bases at J, with 11 bases in the middle. CDR3 sequence: CASSDGPYYEQYF. Written as DNA, the CDR3 is TGTGCCAGCAGTGACGGGCCTTACTACGAGCAGTACTTC.

The table lists this clonotype with a few counts. The chain recombines TRBV27 with TRBJ2-1, with 8 nucleotides matching TRBD2. Trimming at V came to 0 bases and at J to 7 bases, leaving 8 bases not matched to a gene. Looked up from germline, CDR1 is MNHEY and CDR2 is SMNVEV (reference sequence). The CDR3 consists of 16 residues. CDR3: CASSLSVGRAFNEQFF. CDR3 in DNA: TGTGCCAGCAGTTTATCAGTCGGGAGGGCCTTTAATGAGCAGTTCTTC.

This clonotype has at least ten counts. V usage is TRBV5-1 and J usage is TRBJ2-1; TRBD1 matches at 7 bases. This CDR3 comprises 13 residues. Germline CDR1 reads SGHRS; CDR2 reads YFSETQ. The J segment lost 7 bases and the V segment lost 6 bases, leaving 7 bases of the junction unmatched. CDR3 residues: CASTRQGWNEQFF. The CDR3 DNA reads TGCGCCAGCACCCGACAGGGATGGAATGAGCAGTTCTTC.

The rearrangement uses TRBV29-1 and TRBJ2-2; 10 bases are shared with TRBD2. The germline CDR1 and CDR2 sequences are SQVTM and ANQGSEA. CDR3 length equals 16 residues. V dropped 2 bases and J dropped 1; count of bases not matched to a gene: 4. The CDR3 bases are TGCAGCGTTGAAACCAAGCGGGAGGGGAACACCGGGGAGCTGTTTTTT. This gives the protein CSVETKREGNTGELFF.

This clonotype was counted ten times or more. The rearrangement uses TRBV20-1 and TRBJ2-1; D perhaps matches TRBD2 (6 bases). Germline loops: CDR1 DFQATT, CDR2 SNEGSKA (reference sequence). The CDR3 is made up of 17 amino acids. The V and J ends lost 0 bases and 0 bases respectively, with 15 bases between them. CDR3 nucleotide sequence: TGCAGTGCTAGAGATTGGCTAGCGCGGAGCTCCTACAATGAGCAGTTCTTC. It encodes CSARDWLARSSYNEQFF.

As concerns this clonotype: One junction end does not reproduce the germline sequence, and a read error may be involved. The V and J genes are TRBV6-2 or TRBV6-3 and TRBJ2-1, with 9 nucleotides matching TRBD1. Germline V gene data show CDR1 as MNHEY and CDR2 as SVGEGT. The CDR3 consists of 16 residues. The CDR3, as DNA: TGTGCCAGCACTTTATCCCGGGACAGGGTATACAATGAGCATTTCTTC. Protein sequence: CASTLSRDRVYNEHFF.

The chain uses TRBV6-2 or TRBV6-3 and TRBJ2-2; no firm D call. This CDR3 comprises 14 residues. V lost 6 bases and J lost 0, with 8 bases in between. Germline V lookup: CDR1 MNHEY, CDR2 SVGEGT. The CDR3 reads CASSQTANTGELFF. The CDR3, as DNA: TGTGCCAGCAGCCAGACCGCGAACACCGGGGAGCTGTTTTTT.

The chain employs TRBV5-1 and TRBJ1-1; D is uncertain. The CDR3 length is 13 residues. Germline values: CDR1 SGHRS, CDR2 YFSETQ. V dropped 4 bases and J dropped 1 base, with 8 bases sitting between them. The CDR3 loop is CASSQSQNTEAFF. CDR3 bases: TGCGCCAGCAGCCAATCTCAGAACACTGAAGCTTTCTTT.

This clonotype has a count of ten or more. The V gene is TRBV7-6, the J gene TRBJ2-7, with TRBD2 identical over 12 bases. The V and J ends lost 6 bases and 6 bases, in that order; junction bases with no gene match: 9. Germline V gives CDR1 SGHVS, CDR2 FNYEAQ. The CDR3 spans 15 residues. CDR3 bases: TGTGCCAGCAGTTCCCCGACTAGCGGGAGAGGCGAGCAGTACTTC. This sequence encodes CASSSPTSGRGEQYF. The whole variable domain, filled in from reference TRBV7-6 and TRBJ2-7, reads GAGVSQSPRYKVTKRGQDVALRCDPISGHVSLYWYRQALGQGPEFLTYFNYEAQQDKSGLPNDRFSAERPEGSISTLTIQRTEQRDSAMYRCASSSPTSGRGEQYFGPGTRLTVT.

The rearrangement links TRBV14 to TRBJ2-1; possibly TRBD2 for D (6 bases). The CDR3 is 16 amino acids. Trimming cost V 4 bases and J 0 bases, with 13 bases left between them. In germline, CDR1 is SGHDN, CDR2 FVKESK. The CDR3 protein is CASSLIPTSSYNEQFF. Here the CDR3 DNA reads TGTGCCAGCAGCCTGATCCCGACTAGCTCCTACAATGAGCAGTTCTTC.

This chain links TRBV21-1 with TRBJ1-5; the table's D gene call, TRBD1, was not cross checked with the DNA. TRBV21-1 is labeled a pseudogene. The CDR3 runs to 16 residues. CDR3 region: CASSKETGDSNQPQHF. In DNA, the CDR3 is TGTGCCAGCAGCAAAGAGACAGGAGACAGCAATCAGCCCCAGCATTTT.

This clonotype was detected ten times or more. The V call is TRBV12-3 or TRBV12-4, the J call TRBJ2-7, with D hard to call. CDR3 size: 13 residues. Trimming removed 7 bases from V and 0 bases from J, with 10 bases in between. This chain's CDR3 is CASTPASSYEQYF. CDR3 coding DNA: TGTGCCAGCACCCCAGCAAGCTCCTACGAGCAGTACTTC.

The chain recombines TRBV4-3 with TRBJ1-4; D is uncertain. Trimming left V 0 bases short and J 0 bases short, with 11 bases between. There are 17 residues in the CDR3. Germline assignment: CDR1 LGHNA and CDR2 YSLEER. The CDR3 DNA reads as TGCGCCAGCAGCCAAGATGTGACACCCGCAACTAATGAAAAACTGTTTTTT. Protein sequence: CASSQDVTPATNEKLFF.

This clonotype was counted a few times. The J gene is TRBJ2-1, the V gene TRBV10-3; TRBD1 or TRBD2 may be the D gene (5 bases each). Germline CDR1 is ENHRY and CDR2 is SYGVKD. The CDR3 totals 16 residues. Trimming removed 6 bases from V and 2 bases from J, with 17 bases in between. The DNA for the CDR3 is TGTGCCATCAGCCGAGAACGGGACCCTCCCTACAATGAGCAGTTCTTC. This gives the protein CAISRERDPPYNEQFF.

This clonotype appeared many times. The rearrangement uses TRBV12-3 or TRBV12-4 and TRBJ2-1; 10 bases line up with TRBD1. V lost 6 bases to trimming and J lost 9 bases; unmatched junction nucleotides: 11. The CDR3 covers 15 residues. The CDR3 sequence is CASSRPGTGVVEQFF. CDR3 DNA: TGTGCCAGCAGCAGACCCGGGACAGGGGTGGTTGAGCAGTTCTTC.

This clonotype was recorded many times. DNA of the CDR3: TGCGCCAGCAGCAGCCGGACGGGGGCCAGCACTGAAGCTTTCTTT. Encoded protein: CASSSRTGASTEAFF. The chain carries TRBV5-1 and TRBJ1-1; a weak D match, TRBD1 (6 bases). V shed 4 bases and J shed 4 bases, with 17 bases lying between them. CDR1 and CDR2 (germline): SGHRS, YFSETQ. This CDR3 comprises 15 residues. Drawing the rest from reference TRBV5-1 and TRBJ1-1, the complete variable domain is KAGVTQTPRYLIKTRGQQVTLSCSPISGHRSVSWYQQTPGQGLQFLFEYFSETQRNKGNFPGRFSGRQFSNSRSEMNVSTLELGDSALYLCASSSRTGASTEAFFGQGTRLTVV.

J is TRBJ2-3 and V is TRBV18; D is uncertain. CDR1 KGHSH and CDR2 LQKENI come from the germline V gene. The CDR3 loop spans 13 amino acids. V shed 0 bases and J shed 2 bases, with 3 bases lying between them. CDR3 DNA: TGTGCCAGCTCACCACCGGTCACAGATACGCAGTATTTT. It codes for CASSPPVTDTQYF. Full variable domain (missing parts from reference TRBV18 and TRBJ2-3): NAGVMQNPRHLVRRRGQEARLRCSPMKGHSHVYWYRQLPEEGLKFMVYLQKENIIDESGMPKERFSAEFPKEGPSILRIQQVVRGDSAAYFCASSPPVTDTQYFGPGTRLTVL.

This clonotype appeared many times. The DNA is omitted, as the CDR3 cannot be located on it reliably, and the CDR3 follows TCRdb's listing. V usage is TRBV12-3 or TRBV12-4 and J usage is TRBJ2-7; the table's D call of TRBD1 was not tested on the DNA. Inclusive of both ends, the CDR3 amounts to 12 amino acids. CDR3 sequence reads: CASSFGWGALYF.

This clonotype came up many times. The chain couples TRBV6-1 to TRBJ2-3; TRBD1 matches 9 bases. CDR1 and CDR2 from the germline V gene are MNHNS and SASEGT. Losses at the gene ends were 7 bases for V and 3 bases for J; bases not matched to a gene: 8. The CDR3 contains 15 residues. CDR3 amino acids: CASKEGQGLTDTQYF. In DNA form, the CDR3 reads TGTGCCAGCAAGGAGGGACAGGGCCTTACAGATACGCAGTATTTT.

Worth noting for this clonotype: A much larger clone lies a single base off, so this may be a read error. The chain joins TRBV7-2 to TRBJ1-1; D is unclear. The CDR3 totals 14 residues. Looked up from germline, CDR1 is SGHTA and CDR2 is FQGNSA. CDR3 sequence (DNA): TGTGCCAGCGGACGATTTTCCGGCGACACTAAAGCTTTCTTT. Translation: CASGRFSGDTKAFF.

This clonotype was picked up a small number of times. This chain connects TRBV6-2 or TRBV6-3 to TRBJ2-2, with a tentative D call TRBD2 (5 bases). The CDR3 spans 13 residues. Germline V lookup: CDR1 MNHEY, CDR2 SVGEGT. The V gene lost 8 bases and the J gene lost 7 bases, with 14 bases spanning the gap. CDR3 region: CASALALFGELFF. Here the CDR3 DNA reads TGTGCCAGCGCCCTAGCCCTTTTCGGGGAGCTGTTTTTT.

This chain links TRBV5-1 with TRBJ2-4, with a possible D match to TRBD1 (7 bases). V shed 4 bases and J shed 0 bases, with 8 bases lying between them. Per germline, CDR1 SGHRS and CDR2 YFSETQ. This CDR3 region has 14 residues. CDR3 loop: CASSQGGAKNIQYF. The CDR3 DNA reads TGCGCCAGCAGCCAGGGGGGAGCCAAAAACATTCAGTACTTC. Supplemented by reference TRBV5-1 and TRBJ2-4, the full variable domain reads KAGVTQTPRYLIKTRGQQVTLSCSPISGHRSVSWYQQTPGQGLQFLFEYFSETQRNKGNFPGRFSGRQFSNSRSEMNVSTLELGDSALYLCASSQGGAKNIQYFGAGTRLSVL.

V usage is TRBV7-2 and J usage is TRBJ1-1, with no clear D. V gave up 7 bases and J gave up 5 bases, with 14 bases separating them. CDR1 and CDR2 (germline): SGHTA, FQGNSA. The CDR3 runs to 13 residues. CDR3 loop: CASKSTAGTEAFF. Written as DNA, the CDR3 is TGTGCCAGCAAGTCGACGGCCGGGACTGAAGCTTTCTTT.

This clonotype was seen many times. The chain carries TRBV29-1 and TRBJ2-3; tentative D call: TRBD2 (6 bases). CDR3 length: 14 residues. V was clipped by 3 bases and J by 2 bases, with 12 bases between them. CDR1 SQVTM and CDR2 ANQGSEA come from the germline V gene. This CDR3 is CSVDMGTDTDTQYF. The CDR3 nucleotides are TGCAGCGTTGATATGGGGACTGACACAGATACGCAGTATTTT.

The V call is TRBV5-1, the J call TRBJ2-5; 9 bases are a match to TRBD1. Germline CDR1 SGHRS, CDR2 YFSETQ. The length of the CDR3 is 14 residues. V lost 4 bases to trimming and J lost 4 bases; unmatched junction nucleotides: 5. CDR3 loop: CASSGQGWVETQYF. The CDR3 nucleotides are TGCGCCAGCAGCGGACAGGGGTGGGTAGAGACCCAGTACTTC. The full variable domain, with the rest looked up from reference TRBV5-1 and TRBJ2-5, is KAGVTQTPRYLIKTRGQQVTLSCSPISGHRSVSWYQQTPGQGLQFLFEYFSETQRNKGNFPGRFSGRQFSNSRSEMNVSTLELGDSALYLCASSGQGWVETQYFGPGTRLLVL.